The clone carrying this TCR beta chain came up a few times. Its antigen remains unidentified. The sample originates from a study of post-analysis software for immune sequencing data. Study outcomes and limitations: Comparison of patients with controls showed five TRBV segments more frequent in patients, TRBV5-6, TRBV5-1 and TRBV20-1 among them.

With 7 bases removed from V and 4 bases from J, the gap between germline ends came to 19 bases. The CDR3 has 15 residues. cDNA libraries of TCR beta carried unique molecular identifiers. TCRdb ran MiXCR on the PCR reads and lists one entry per CDR3 protein. The sample has approximately 350,000 distinct CDR3 sequences, approximately 38% seen once. The material sequenced was blood. This clonotype originated in a girl aged 5-17 years with multiple sclerosis. The chain uses TRBV12-3 or TRBV12-4 and TRBJ2-5, with TRBD1 as a possible D gene (6 bases). CDR3: CASTRTVGFSETQYF. CDR3 DNA: TGTGCCAGCACCCGGACAGTAGGATTTTCAGAGACCCAGTACTTC.